This T cell receptor beta chain was captured in a study of T cells in tumors after PD-1 blockade. Study in general: Some patients also took daily vismodegib 150 mg during anti-PD-1 treatment. Peripheral blood samples averaged approximately 35,000 unique clonotypes and about 110,000 templates.

Germline V gives CDR1 SGHTA, CDR2 FQGNSA. The V gene end was trimmed by 5 bases and the J gene end by 4 bases; junction bases not matched to a gene: 10. CDR3 length: 16 amino acids. Assay: immunoSEQ multiplex PCR; the TCRdb copy retains only in-frame clones and omits some. The sample consists of some 20,000 clones, around 85% of them appearing once. The TCR originated in a human donor with advanced basal cell or squamous cell carcinoma (not recorded which). The sequencing used PBMCs, collected after anti-PD-1 therapy. The chain links TRBV7-2 to TRBJ2-2; TRBD2 matches 7 bases. CDR3 sequence reads: CASSANAGVGTGELFF. The CDR3 DNA is TGTGCCAGCAGCGCGAATGCGGGAGTAGGCACCGGGGAGCTGTTTTTT.